A selection of T cell receptor beta chains follows, all from one sample in a study of T-cell memory formation after mild COVID-19. TCRdb redid the calling of the 5' RACE reads with MiXCR, one entry per CDR3 protein. Found here are roughly 260,000 distinct CDR3 sequences, less than 20% of them singletons; the top ten hold 3.5%. Sequenced material: PBMCs or a T cell subset sorted from them (not recorded which). The receptors here all came from a man between 18 and 35 years old who had mild COVID-19 (a few samples of this study predate the infection). Cell type and time point are not known. Both conserved end residues are part of each CDR3. The D gene is left open where the match is weak. Size values are once, few and many counts, or a class for expanded clones, and some rows have none.

CDR3 protein	CDR3 DNA	V gene	D gene	clone size	J gene
CSAEQSSGANVLTF	TGCAGTGCTGAACAGAGCTCTGGGGCCAACGTCCTGACTTTC	TRBV20-1	-	few	TRBJ2-6
CASSQVIAGAHYNEQFF	TGCGCCAGCAGCCAGGTAATAGCGGGGGCCCACTACAATGAGCAGTTCTTC	TRBV5-1	TRBD2	few	TRBJ2-1
CASSTHPGPGETQYF	TGTGCCAGCAGCACGCATCCCGGGCCGGGGGAGACCCAGTACTTC	TRBV9	-	-	TRBJ2-5
CASSLGQAGGFF	TGTGCCAGCAGTTTAGGGCAGGCAGGGGGTTTCTTT	TRBV12-3/TRBV12-4	TRBD1	few	TRBJ1-1
CASSFTDFSPDTQYF	TGTGCCAGCAGCTTTACGGACTTTTCTCCTGATACGCAGTATTTT	TRBV5-4	-	-	TRBJ2-3
CASSRLIQGRKLFF	TGCGCCAGCAGCCGGCTGATACAGGGGCGAAAACTGTTTTTT	TRBV4-1	TRBD1	few	TRBJ1-4
CASGGTDANQPQHF	TGCGCCAGCGGGGGAACTGACGCAAATCAGCCCCAGCATTTT	TRBV5-1	-	few	TRBJ1-5
CASSLGGPSNQPQHF	TGTGCCAGCAGTTTAGGGGGCCCAAGCAATCAGCCCCAGCATTTT	TRBV28	-	many	TRBJ1-5
CASSQIYGSQPQHF	TGTGCCAGCAGCCAAATATACGGGAGTCAGCCCCAGCATTTT	TRBV4-2	-	few	TRBJ1-5
CASSSREPPEKLFF	TGTGCCAGCTCATCCCGGGAGCCTCCCGAAAAACTGTTTTTT	TRBV18	-	few	TRBJ1-4
CAIREKLQGSTDTQYF	TGTGCCATCAGGGAGAAATTACAGGGCAGCACAGATACGCAGTATTTT	TRBV10-3	-	-	TRBJ2-3
CASSLSSGGRETQYF	TGTGCCAGCAGCCTCTCGTCGGGGGGGCGAGAGACCCAGTACTTC	TRBV9	TRBD2	-	TRBJ2-5
CASSLDMRVSRLTF	TGTGCCAGCAGCCTCGATATGAGGGTTTCGCGGCTTACGTTT	TRBV9	-	-	TRBJ1-3
CASSPPISGSYNEQFF	TGTGCCAGCAGTCCCCCCATATCTGGCTCCTACAATGAGCAGTTCTTC	TRBV2	-	-	TRBJ2-1
CASSRGGYGNTGELFF	TGTGCCAGCAGCCGGGGGGGGTATGGGAACACCGGGGAGCTGTTTTTT	TRBV9	TRBD2	few	TRBJ2-2
CASSEASRLETQYF	TGTGCCAGCAGTGAAGCGTCAAGGTTGGAGACCCAGTACTTC	TRBV2	-	few	TRBJ2-5
CASSQGSSGTVYNEQFF	TGCGCCAGCAGCCAAGGGAGTAGTGGGACAGTCTACAATGAGCAGTTCTTC	TRBV4-3	TRBD1	-	TRBJ2-1
CSARDTNLGWGRYEQYF	TGCAGTGCTAGAGATACGAACTTAGGTTGGGGGCGATACGAGCAGTACTTC	TRBV20-1	-	many	TRBJ2-7
CASSSGTRSNNEQFF	TGCGCCAGCAGCTCGGGGACTAGATCCAACAATGAGCAGTTCTTC	TRBV5-1	TRBD2	few	TRBJ2-1
CASSWDRNQPQHF	TGTGCCAGCAGCTGGGACAGGAATCAGCCCCAGCATTTT	TRBV12-3/TRBV12-4	TRBD1	-	TRBJ1-5
CASALQGLTEAFF	TGTGCCAGCGCTTTACAGGGGCTCACTGAAGCTTTCTTT	TRBV6-2/TRBV6-3	TRBD1	many	TRBJ1-1
CASSLQGAYGYTF	TGTGCCAGCAGTTTGCAGGGGGCCTATGGCTACACCTTC	TRBV6-2/TRBV6-3	TRBD1	-	TRBJ1-2
CASSHSTGGRPGANVLTF	TGTGCCAGCAGCCACTCGACAGGGGGCAGGCCTGGGGCCAACGTCCTGACTTTC	TRBV21-1	-	few	TRBJ2-6
CATRGTGTEAFF	TGTGCCACCAGAGGAACAGGAACTGAAGCTTTCTTT	TRBV24-1	-	-	TRBJ1-1
CASSLSTGSDTEAFF	TGTGCCAGCTCCCTAAGCACGGGAAGTGACACTGAAGCTTTCTTT	TRBV18	-	few	TRBJ1-1
CSALGVYGYTF	TGCAGTGCTCTAGGAGTCTATGGCTACACCTTC	TRBV20-1	-	-	TRBJ1-2
CSFSIGSYEQYF	TGCAGCTTCAGTATTGGTTCCTACGAGCAGTACTTC	TRBV20-1	-	many	TRBJ2-7
CASSDRGRYEQYF	TGTGCCAGCAGCGACAGGGGGCGGTACGAGCAGTACTTC	TRBV11-1	TRBD1	-	TRBJ2-7
CASSPRDGYNSPLHF	TGTGCCAGCAGCCCTCGGGACGGCTATAATTCACCCCTCCACTTT	TRBV7-2	-	-	TRBJ1-6
CASSDRKTGLDEQYF	TGTGCCAGCAGCGACCGCAAAACCGGGTTGGACGAGCAGTACTTC	TRBV7-2	-	-	TRBJ2-7
CATSGAHANTGELFF	TGTGCCACCAGTGGGGCTCACGCGAACACCGGGGAGCTGTTTTTT	TRBV24-1	-	few	TRBJ2-2
CASAEGSQETQYF	TGTGCCAGCGCCGAGGGGTCCCAAGAGACCCAGTACTTC	TRBV7-2	-	-	TRBJ2-5
CASSVAQYNEQFF	TGTGCCAGCAGCGTAGCCCAGTACAATGAGCAGTTCTTC	TRBV9	-	-	TRBJ2-1
CASSQVASTDTQYF	TGCGCCAGCAGCCAAGTGGCCAGCACAGATACGCAGTATTTT	TRBV4-1	-	few	TRBJ2-3
CASSRTSGGRTDTQYF	TGTGCCAGCAGCCGGACTAGCGGGGGCCGCACAGATACGCAGTATTTT	TRBV4-2	TRBD2	few	TRBJ2-3
CASSHGEDTGELFF	TGCGCCAGCAGTCACGGGGAGGACACCGGGGAGCTGTTTTTT	TRBV4-1	-	-	TRBJ2-2
CASTQHGGSNQPQHF	TGTGCCAGCACCCAGCATGGGGGTAGCAATCAGCCCCAGCATTTT	TRBV6-2/TRBV6-3	-	-	TRBJ1-5
CASSLYLAGGPDTQYF	TGTGCCAGCAGCTTGTATCTAGCGGGGGGGCCAGATACGCAGTATTTT	TRBV7-2	TRBD2	-	TRBJ2-3
CASSQDGGNNSPLHF	TGTGCCAGCAGCCAAGATGGGGGGAATAATTCACCCCTCCACTTT	TRBV4-2	-	few	TRBJ1-6
CASSPDSNTEAFF	TGCGCCAGCAGCCCAGACAGCAACACTGAAGCTTTCTTT	TRBV5-1	-	many	TRBJ1-1
CASSARTGGDSPLHF	TGTGCCAGCAGCGCCCGGACAGGGGGCGATTCACCCCTCCACTTT	TRBV7-2	TRBD1	few	TRBJ1-6
CASSGETGAADTQYF	TGTGCCAGCTCGGGAGAAACGGGGGCCGCTGATACGCAGTATTTT	TRBV7-9	-	-	TRBJ2-3
CASSRRAEQGEEKLFF	TGCGCCAGCAGCCGCCGGGCGGAGCAAGGGGAGGAAAAACTGTTTTTT	TRBV4-1	-	-	TRBJ1-4
CASSLMAPTNYGYTF	TGTGCCAGCAGCTTGATGGCTCCTACTAACTATGGCTACACCTTC	TRBV7-2	-	few	TRBJ1-2
CASSLDRADYEQYF	TGCGCCAGCAGCTTGGACAGGGCGGACTACGAGCAGTACTTC	TRBV5-1	-	-	TRBJ2-7
CASSYFGLLGAGGNEQFF	TGTGCCAGCAGTTACTTTGGTTTATTGGGAGCAGGGGGCAATGAGCAGTTCTTC	TRBV6-6	TRBD1	once	TRBJ2-1
CASSPGTLHTGELFF	TGTGCCAGCAGCCCCGGGACATTACACACCGGGGAGCTGTTTTTT	TRBV7-2	-	-	TRBJ2-2
CSARVDSGDNVLTF	TGCAGTGCTAGGGTAGATTCTGGGGACAACGTCCTGACTTTC	TRBV20-1	-	-	TRBJ2-6
CASTQARGDDTQYF	TGCGCCAGCACCCAGGCCCGGGGGGATGATACGCAGTATTTT	TRBV5-1	TRBD2	-	TRBJ2-3
CASSLAGGTYNEQFF	TGTGCCAGCAGCTTAGCGGGTGGAACCTACAATGAGCAGTTCTTC	TRBV5-1	TRBD2	many	TRBJ2-1
CASSLVGQDLQHF	TGTGCCAGCAGCTTGGTGGGACAGGACCTACAGCATTTT	TRBV5-6	TRBD1	-	TRBJ1-5
CATSKSRANTIYF	TGTGCCACCAGCAAATCGAGAGCAAACACCATATATTTT	TRBV15	-	few	TRBJ1-3
CASSLALPGGNGKTQYF	TGTGCCAGCAGCTTAGCGCTCCCAGGGGGCAATGGGAAGACCCAGTACTTC	TRBV7-9	TRBD1	-	TRBJ2-5
CASTIRNYGYTF	TGTGCCAGCACAATAAGGAACTATGGCTACACCTTC	TRBV28	-	-	TRBJ1-2
CASSVETGGGQPQHF	TGTGCCAGCAGTGTCGAGACAGGGGGAGGGCAGCCCCAGCATTTT	TRBV2	TRBD1	few	TRBJ1-5
CASSLRQKNTEAFF	TGTGCCAGCAGCTTAAGGCAGAAGAACACTGAAGCTTTCTTT	TRBV7-6	-	many	TRBJ1-1
CASSWELRGNHGYTF	TGCGCCAGCAGCTGGGAGTTGCGGGGGAATCATGGCTACACCTTC	TRBV5-1	-	-	TRBJ1-2